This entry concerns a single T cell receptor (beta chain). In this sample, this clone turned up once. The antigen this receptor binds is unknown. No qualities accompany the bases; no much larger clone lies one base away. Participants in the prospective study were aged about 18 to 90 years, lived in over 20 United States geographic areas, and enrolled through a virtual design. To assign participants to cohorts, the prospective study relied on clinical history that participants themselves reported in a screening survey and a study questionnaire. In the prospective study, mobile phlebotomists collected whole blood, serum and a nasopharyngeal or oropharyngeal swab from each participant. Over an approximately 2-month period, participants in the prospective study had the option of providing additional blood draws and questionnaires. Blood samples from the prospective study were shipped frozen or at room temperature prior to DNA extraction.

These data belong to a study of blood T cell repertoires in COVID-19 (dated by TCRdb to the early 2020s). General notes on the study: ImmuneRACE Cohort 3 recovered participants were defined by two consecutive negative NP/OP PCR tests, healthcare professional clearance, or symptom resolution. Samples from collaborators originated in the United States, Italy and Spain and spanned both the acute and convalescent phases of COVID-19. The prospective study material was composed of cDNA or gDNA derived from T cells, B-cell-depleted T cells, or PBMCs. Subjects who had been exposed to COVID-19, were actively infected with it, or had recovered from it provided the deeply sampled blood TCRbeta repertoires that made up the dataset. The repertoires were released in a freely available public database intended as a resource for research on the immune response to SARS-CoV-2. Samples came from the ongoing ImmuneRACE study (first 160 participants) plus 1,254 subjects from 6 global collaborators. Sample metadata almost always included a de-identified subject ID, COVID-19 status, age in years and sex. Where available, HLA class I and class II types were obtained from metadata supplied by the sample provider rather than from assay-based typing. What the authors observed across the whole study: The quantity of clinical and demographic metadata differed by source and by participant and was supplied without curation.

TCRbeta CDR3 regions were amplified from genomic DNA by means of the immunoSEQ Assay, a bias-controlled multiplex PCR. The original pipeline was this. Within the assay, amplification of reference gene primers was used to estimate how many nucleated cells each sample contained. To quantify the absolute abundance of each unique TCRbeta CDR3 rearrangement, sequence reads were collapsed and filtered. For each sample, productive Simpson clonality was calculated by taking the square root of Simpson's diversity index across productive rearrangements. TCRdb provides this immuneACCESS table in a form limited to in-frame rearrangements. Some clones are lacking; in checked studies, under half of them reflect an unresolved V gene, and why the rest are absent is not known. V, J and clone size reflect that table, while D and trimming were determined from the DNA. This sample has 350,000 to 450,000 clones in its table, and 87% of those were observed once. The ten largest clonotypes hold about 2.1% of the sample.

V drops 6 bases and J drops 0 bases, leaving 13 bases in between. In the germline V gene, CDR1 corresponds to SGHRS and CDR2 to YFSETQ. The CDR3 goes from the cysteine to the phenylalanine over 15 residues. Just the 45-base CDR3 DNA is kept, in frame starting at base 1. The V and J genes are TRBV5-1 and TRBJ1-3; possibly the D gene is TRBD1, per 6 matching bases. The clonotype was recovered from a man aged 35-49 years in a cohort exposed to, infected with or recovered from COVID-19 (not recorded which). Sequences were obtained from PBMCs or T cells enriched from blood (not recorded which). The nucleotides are TGCGCCAGCAAAACGGACAGCCTCTCTGGAAACACCATATATTTT. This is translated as CASKTDSLSGNTIYF.